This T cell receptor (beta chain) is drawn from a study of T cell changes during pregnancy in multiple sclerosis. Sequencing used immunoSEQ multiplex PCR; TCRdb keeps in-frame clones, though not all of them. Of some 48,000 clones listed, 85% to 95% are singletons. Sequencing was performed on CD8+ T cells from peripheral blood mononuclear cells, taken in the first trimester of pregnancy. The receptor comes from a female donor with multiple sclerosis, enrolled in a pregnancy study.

CDR3 sequence (DNA): TGCGCCAGCAGCTTCGAGGGACTAGCGGGAGTACCAGATACGCAGTATTTT. Protein product: CASSFEGLAGVPDTQYF. The chain links TRBV5-1 to TRBJ2-3; TRBD2 matches 14 bases. In germline, CDR1 is SGHRS, CDR2 YFSETQ. The CDR3 is 17 amino acids. Trimming at V came to 2 bases and at J to 4 bases, leaving 6 bases not matched to a gene.